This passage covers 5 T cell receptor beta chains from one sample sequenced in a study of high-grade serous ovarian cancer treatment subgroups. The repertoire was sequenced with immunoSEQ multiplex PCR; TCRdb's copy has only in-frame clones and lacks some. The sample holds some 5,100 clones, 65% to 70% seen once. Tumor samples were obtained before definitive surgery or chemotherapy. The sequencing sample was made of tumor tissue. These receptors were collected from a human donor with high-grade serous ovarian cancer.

As DNA, the CDR3 is TGTGCCAGCAGAAAACAGGGGTCCACTGAAGCTTTCTTT. Translated, it gives CASRKQGSTEAFF. This chain joins TRBV2 and TRBJ1-1; TRBD1 matches at 7 bases. CDR1 is SNHLY, CDR2 FYNNEI, per germline. Germline trimming cut 6 bases from V and 4 bases from J; bases unmatched to any gene: 5. The CDR3 loop spans 13 amino acids.

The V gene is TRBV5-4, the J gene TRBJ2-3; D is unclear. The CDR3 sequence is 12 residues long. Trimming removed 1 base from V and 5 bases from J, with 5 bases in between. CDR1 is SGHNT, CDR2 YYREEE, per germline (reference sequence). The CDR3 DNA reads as TGTGCCAGCAGCTTGCCACTAGATACGCAGTATTTT. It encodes CASSLPLDTQYF.

The CDR3: CASSLVRDGLTYNEQFF. The CDR3 DNA follows: TGCGCCAGCAGCTTGGTGCGTGACGGGCTAACCTACAATGAGCAGTTCTTC. This sequence joins TRBV5-1 and TRBJ2-1; no definite D call. Germline V gene sequence: CDR1 SGHRS, CDR2 YFSETQ. This CDR3 region has 17 residues. Trimming stripped 0 bases from V and 2 bases from J, with 15 bases between.

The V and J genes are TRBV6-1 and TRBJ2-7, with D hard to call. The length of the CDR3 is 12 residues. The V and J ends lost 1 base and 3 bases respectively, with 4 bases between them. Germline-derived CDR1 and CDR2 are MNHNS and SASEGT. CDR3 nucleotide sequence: TGTGCCAGCAGTGAAGGGATCTACGAGCAGTACTTC. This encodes CASSEGIYEQYF.

The CDR3 DNA is TGTGCCAGCAGCTCAGGACAGTCTAATGAAAAACTGTTTTTT. Residues: CASSSGQSNEKLFF. This chain uses TRBV7-9 with TRBJ1-4, with D possibly matching TRBD1 (6 bases). This CDR3 comprises 14 residues. CDR1 is SEHNR, CDR2 FQNEAQ, per germline (reference sequence). Trimming cost V 4 bases and J 3 bases, with 9 bases left between them. Full variable domain (missing parts from reference TRBV7-9 and TRBJ1-4): DTGVSQNPRHKITKRGQNVTFRCDPISEHNRLYWYRQTLGQGPEFLTYFQNEAQLEKSRLLSDRFSAERPKGSFSTLEIQRTEQGDSAMYLCASSSGQSNEKLFFGSGTQLSVL.